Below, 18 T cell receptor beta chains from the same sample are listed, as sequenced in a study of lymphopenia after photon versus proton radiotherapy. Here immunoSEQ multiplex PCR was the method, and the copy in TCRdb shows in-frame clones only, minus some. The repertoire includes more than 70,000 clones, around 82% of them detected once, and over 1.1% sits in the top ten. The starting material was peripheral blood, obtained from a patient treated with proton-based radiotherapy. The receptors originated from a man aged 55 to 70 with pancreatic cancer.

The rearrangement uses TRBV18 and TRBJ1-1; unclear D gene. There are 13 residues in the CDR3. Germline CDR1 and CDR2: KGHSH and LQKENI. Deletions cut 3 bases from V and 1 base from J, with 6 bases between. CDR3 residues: CASSPGSNTEAFF. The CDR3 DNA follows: TGTGCCAGCTCACCCGGGTCGAACACTGAAGCTTTCTTT.

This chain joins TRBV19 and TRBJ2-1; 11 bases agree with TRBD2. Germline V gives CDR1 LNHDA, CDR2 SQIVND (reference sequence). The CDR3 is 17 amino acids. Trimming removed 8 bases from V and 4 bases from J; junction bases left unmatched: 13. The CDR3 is CASRSWGLAEGYNEQFF. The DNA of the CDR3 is TGTGCCAGTCGTTCCTGGGGACTAGCGGAAGGGTACAATGAGCAGTTCTTC.

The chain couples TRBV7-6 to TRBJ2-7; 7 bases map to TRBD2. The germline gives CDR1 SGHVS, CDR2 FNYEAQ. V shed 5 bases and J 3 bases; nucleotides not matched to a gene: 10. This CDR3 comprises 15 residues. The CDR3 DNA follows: TGTGCCAGCAGCGCCGCTCAGGGCGGGAGCTACGAGCAGTACTTC. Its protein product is CASSAAQGGSYEQYF.

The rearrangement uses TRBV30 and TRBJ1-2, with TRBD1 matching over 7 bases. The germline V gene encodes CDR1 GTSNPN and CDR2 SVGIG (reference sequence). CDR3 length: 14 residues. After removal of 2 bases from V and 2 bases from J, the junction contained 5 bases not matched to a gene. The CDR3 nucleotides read TGTGCCTGGAGTCGGGACAGAGAAAACTATGGCTACACCTTC. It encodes CAWSRDRENYGYTF. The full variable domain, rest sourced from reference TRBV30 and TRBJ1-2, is SQTIHQWPATLVQPVGSPLSLECTVEGTSNPNLYWYRQAAGRGLQLLFYSVGIGQISSEVPQNLSASRPQDRQFILSSKKLLLSDSGFYLCAWSRDRENYGYTFGSGTRLTVV.

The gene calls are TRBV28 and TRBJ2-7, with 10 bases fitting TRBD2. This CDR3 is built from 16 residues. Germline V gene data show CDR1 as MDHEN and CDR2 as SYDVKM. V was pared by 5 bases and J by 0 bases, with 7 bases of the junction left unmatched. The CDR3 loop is CASSGGLAAFSYEQYF. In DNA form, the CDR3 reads TGTGCCAGCAGTGGCGGACTAGCGGCTTTCTCCTACGAGCAGTACTTC.

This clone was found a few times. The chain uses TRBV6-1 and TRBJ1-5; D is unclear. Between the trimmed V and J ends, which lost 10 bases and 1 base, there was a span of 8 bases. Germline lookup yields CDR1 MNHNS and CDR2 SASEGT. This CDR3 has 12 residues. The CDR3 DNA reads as TGTGCCACGTCCAGGAGCAATCAGCCCCAGCATTTT. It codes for CATSRSNQPQHF.

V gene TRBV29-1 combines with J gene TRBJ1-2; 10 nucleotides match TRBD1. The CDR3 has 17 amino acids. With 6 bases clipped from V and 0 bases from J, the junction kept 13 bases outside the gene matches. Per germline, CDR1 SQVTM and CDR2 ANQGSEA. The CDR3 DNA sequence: TGCAGCGTGAGGGACAGGGGAAAACCGATCTCTAACTATGGCTACACCTTC. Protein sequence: CSVRDRGKPISNYGYTF.

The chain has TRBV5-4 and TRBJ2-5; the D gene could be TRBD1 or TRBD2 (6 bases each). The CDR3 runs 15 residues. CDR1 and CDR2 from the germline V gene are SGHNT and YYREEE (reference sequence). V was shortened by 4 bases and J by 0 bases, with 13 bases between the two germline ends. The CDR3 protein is CASSARGTNQETQYF. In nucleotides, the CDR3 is TGTGCCAGCAGCGCCCGCGGGACAAACCAAGAGACCCAGTACTTC.

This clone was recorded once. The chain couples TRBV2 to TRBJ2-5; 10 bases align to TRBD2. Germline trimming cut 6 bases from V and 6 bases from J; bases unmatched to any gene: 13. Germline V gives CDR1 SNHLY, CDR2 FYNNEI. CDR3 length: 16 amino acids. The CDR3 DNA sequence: TGTGCCAGCAGAGAAACAAAGGCTAGCGGGAGACAGACCCAGTACTTC. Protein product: CASRETKASGRQTQYF.

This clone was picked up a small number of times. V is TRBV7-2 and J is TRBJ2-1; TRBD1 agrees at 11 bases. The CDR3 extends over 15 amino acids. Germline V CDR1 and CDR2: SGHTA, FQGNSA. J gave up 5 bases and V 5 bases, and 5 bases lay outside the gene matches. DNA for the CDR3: TGTGCCAGCAGCCAGGACAGGGGGCTCCACAATGAGCAGTTCTTC. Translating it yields CASSQDRGLHNEQFF.

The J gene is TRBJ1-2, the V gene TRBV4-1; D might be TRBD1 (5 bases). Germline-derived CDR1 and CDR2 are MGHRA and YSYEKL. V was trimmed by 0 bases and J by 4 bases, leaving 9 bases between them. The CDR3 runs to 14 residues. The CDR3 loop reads CASSQDGDSYGYTF. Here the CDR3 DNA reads TGCGCCAGCAGCCAAGATGGCGACAGCTATGGCTACACCTTC.

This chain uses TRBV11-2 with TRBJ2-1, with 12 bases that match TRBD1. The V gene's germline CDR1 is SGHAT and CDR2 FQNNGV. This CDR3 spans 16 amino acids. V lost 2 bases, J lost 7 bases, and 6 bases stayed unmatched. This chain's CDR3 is CASSLYGTGGRNEQFF. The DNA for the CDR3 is TGTGCCAGCAGCTTATACGGGACAGGGGGCCGGAATGAGCAGTTCTTC.

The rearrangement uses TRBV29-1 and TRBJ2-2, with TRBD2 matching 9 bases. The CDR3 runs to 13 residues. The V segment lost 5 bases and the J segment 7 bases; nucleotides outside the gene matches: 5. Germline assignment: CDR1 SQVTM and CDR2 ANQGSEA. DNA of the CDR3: TGCAGCGTTCCACTAGCGGGTCACGGGGAGCTGTTTTTT. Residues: CSVPLAGHGELFF.

The CDR3 region has the DNA TGTGCCAGCTCACGGGGACAAGACTACGAGCAGTACTTC. It codes for CASSRGQDYEQYF. V is TRBV18 and J is TRBJ2-7; tentatively, D is TRBD1 (6 bases). Germline CDR1 reads KGHSH; CDR2 reads LQKENI. V lost 4 bases and J lost 3, with 10 bases in between. This CDR3 has 13 amino acids.

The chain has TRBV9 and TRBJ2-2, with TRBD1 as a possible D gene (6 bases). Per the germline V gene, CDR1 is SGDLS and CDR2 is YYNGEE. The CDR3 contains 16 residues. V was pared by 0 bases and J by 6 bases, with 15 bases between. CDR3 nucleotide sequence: TGTGCCAGCAGCGTAGTCACAGGACAGAGCGCCGGGGAGCTGTTTTTT. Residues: CASSVVTGQSAGELFF.

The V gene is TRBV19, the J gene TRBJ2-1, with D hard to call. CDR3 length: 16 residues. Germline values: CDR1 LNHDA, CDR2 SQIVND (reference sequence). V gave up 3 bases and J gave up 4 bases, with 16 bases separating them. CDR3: CASSMRGGLGYNEQFF. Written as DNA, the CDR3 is TGTGCCAGTAGTATGCGTGGCGGCCTTGGGTACAATGAGCAGTTCTTC.

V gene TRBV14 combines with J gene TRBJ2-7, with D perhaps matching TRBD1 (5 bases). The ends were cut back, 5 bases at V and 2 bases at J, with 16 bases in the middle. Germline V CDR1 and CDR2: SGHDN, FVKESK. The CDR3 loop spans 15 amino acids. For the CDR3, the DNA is TGTGCCAGCAGCGCGACTGGGGCAGGGCCCTACGAGCAGTACTTC. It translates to CASSATGAGPYEQYF.

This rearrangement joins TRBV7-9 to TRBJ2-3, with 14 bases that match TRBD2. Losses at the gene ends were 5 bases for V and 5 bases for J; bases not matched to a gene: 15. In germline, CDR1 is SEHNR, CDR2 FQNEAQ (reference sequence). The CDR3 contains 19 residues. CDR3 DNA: TGTGCCAGCAGCAGGGGACTAGCGGGAGTATGGAGGGGGCAAGATACGCAGTATTTT. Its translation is CASSRGLAGVWRGQDTQYF.